This record looks at one T cell receptor (beta chain) sequence and its context. Repertoires were generated with immunoSEQ multiplex PCR, while TCRdb's copy carries only in-frame clones and drops some. Among just over 2,000,000 clones listed, about 95% were seen once. These data originate in a study of shared clonotypes between healthy human individuals. CD45RO-negative, CCR7-positively selected cells formed the naive CD8 fraction, excluding terminally differentiated effector memory CD45RA+ cells. The germline V gene encodes CDR1 MGHRA and CDR2 YSYEKL. The ends were cut back, 0 bases at V and 0 bases at J, with 12 bases in the middle. This CDR3 is built from 18 residues.

The chain combines TRBV4-1 with TRBJ1-6; no firm D call. The sequenced material came from naive CD8+ T cells sorted from blood. The receptor comes from a young man in good health. This chain's CDR3 is CASSQDPGFSSYNSPLHF. For the CDR3, the DNA is TGCGCCAGCAGCCAAGACCCGGGCTTCAGCTCCTATAATTCACCCCTCCACTTT.